This T cell receptor beta chain was observed in a study of post-analysis software for immune sequencing data. Turning to the study itself: The cohort encompassed relapsing-remitting, secondary progressive and progressive-relapsing multiple sclerosis disease courses. General study points: TRBV segments more frequent in patients than in controls numbered five and included TRBV5-6, TRBV5-1 and TRBV20-1.

Prepared TCR beta cDNA libraries contained unique molecular identifiers. TCRdb reanalysed the PCR reads using MiXCR and keeps one entry per CDR3 protein. This sample yields almost 700,000 distinct CDR3 sequences, of which approximately 59% are seen a single time; approximately 11% belongs to the top ten. In the case of this clonotype: Its cognate antigen is unknown.

V was pared by 3 bases and J by 6 bases, with 12 bases between. The CDR3 sequence is 14 residues long. Sequences were obtained from blood. This receptor was taken from a girl under 10 years old with multiple sclerosis. This chain connects TRBV12-3 or TRBV12-4 to TRBJ2-4; no definite D call. CDR3 DNA sequence: TGTGCCAGCAGTTTGGGCTCCATACCAAACATTCAGTACTTC. Protein: CASSLGSIPNIQYF.